Listed below are T cell receptor beta chains from one sample, sequenced in a study of beta chain features in type 1 diabetes. Sequencing was performed with immunoSEQ multiplex PCR; in TCRdb, only in-frame clones are kept and a portion is missing. Here the sample spans 200,000 to 250,000 clones, about 15% being singletons. Sequenced material: naive CD4+ T cells from blood. The receptors were gathered from a young man with type 1 diabetes. The CDR3 runs from the conserved cysteine through the conserved F or W. D genes are given only for firm matches. Clone size is stated in some rows and not others, as once, few, many or a class when expanded.

>NA|TRBJ2-7|TRBV7-2|NA
CASSFGAGSVGYEQYF
TGTGCCAGCAGCTTTGGGGCCGGGTCCGTGGGCTACGAGCAGTACTTC
>NA|TRBJ1-4|TRBV19|NA
CASSIASSIEKLFF
TGTGCCAGTAGTATCGCATCTTCTATAGAAAAACTGTTTTTT
>NA|TRBJ1-2|TRBV7-9|NA
CASSPAGWDTNYGYTF
TGTGCCAGCAGCCCGGCGGGGTGGGATACTAACTATGGCTACACCTTC
>few|TRBJ2-2|TRBV9|NA
CASTRVTGELFF
TGTGCCAGCACCCGGGTCACCGGGGAGCTGTTTTTT
>few|TRBJ1-1|TRBV5-6|TRBD1
CASSQVDRVDTEAFF
TGTGCCAGCAGCCAGGTGGACAGGGTGGATACTGAAGCTTTCTTT
>NA|TRBJ2-1|TRBV25-1|TRBD1
CASSEGDRGEQFF
TGTGCCAGCAGTGAAGGGGACAGGGGTGAGCAGTTCTTC
>few|TRBJ2-5|TRBV29-1|NA
CSANQGGRGETQYF
TGCAGCGCAAACCAAGGGGGGAGGGGTGAGACCCAGTACTTC
>NA|TRBJ1-2|TRBV15|NA
CATSREGRATNYGYTF
TGTGCCACCAGCAGAGAGGGCAGGGCAACTAACTATGGCTACACCTTC
>few|TRBJ2-2|TRBV25-1|TRBD1
CASSVEGAINSGELFF
TGTGCCAGCAGTGTCGAGGGGGCGATAAATTCCGGGGAGCTGTTTTTT
>few|TRBJ1-2|TRBV2|TRBD1
CASSLQGAAPVGANYGYTF
TGTGCCAGCAGTCTACAGGGGGCGGCCCCTGTGGGTGCTAACTATGGCTACACCTTC
>NA|TRBJ2-3|TRBV30|NA
CAWSPGGTTDTQYF
TGTGCCTGGAGTCCCGGGGGAACCACAGATACGCAGTATTTT
>few|TRBJ2-7|TRBV6-6|TRBD1
CASSYSRTGGDYEQYF
TGTGCCAGCAGTTACTCCCGGACAGGGGGAGACTACGAGCAGTACTTC
>NA|TRBJ1-5|TRBV2|NA
CASSTDYDQPQHF
TGTGCCAGCAGTACAGACTATGATCAGCCCCAGCATTTT
>NA|TRBJ2-7|TRBV30|NA
CAWTGAYEQYF
TGTGCCTGGACCGGGGCCTACGAGCAGTACTTC
>NA|TRBJ1-5|TRBV2|TRBD1
CASSPGTGGNQPQHF
TGTGCCAGCAGTCCCGGGACAGGGGGCAATCAGCCCCAGCATTTT
>NA|TRBJ2-2|TRBV4-2|TRBD1
CASSQGQGAGELFF
TGTGCCAGCAGCCAAGGACAGGGGGCCGGGGAGCTGTTTTTT
>few|TRBJ2-5|TRBV28|TRBD2
CASGPLAGGGTQYF
TGTGCCAGCGGACCATTAGCGGGAGGCGGGACCCAGTACTTC
>few|TRBJ2-7|TRBV7-2|TRBD2
CASSLGLAGGTYEQYF
TGTGCCAGCAGCTTAGGACTAGCGGGAGGCACCTACGAGCAGTACTTC